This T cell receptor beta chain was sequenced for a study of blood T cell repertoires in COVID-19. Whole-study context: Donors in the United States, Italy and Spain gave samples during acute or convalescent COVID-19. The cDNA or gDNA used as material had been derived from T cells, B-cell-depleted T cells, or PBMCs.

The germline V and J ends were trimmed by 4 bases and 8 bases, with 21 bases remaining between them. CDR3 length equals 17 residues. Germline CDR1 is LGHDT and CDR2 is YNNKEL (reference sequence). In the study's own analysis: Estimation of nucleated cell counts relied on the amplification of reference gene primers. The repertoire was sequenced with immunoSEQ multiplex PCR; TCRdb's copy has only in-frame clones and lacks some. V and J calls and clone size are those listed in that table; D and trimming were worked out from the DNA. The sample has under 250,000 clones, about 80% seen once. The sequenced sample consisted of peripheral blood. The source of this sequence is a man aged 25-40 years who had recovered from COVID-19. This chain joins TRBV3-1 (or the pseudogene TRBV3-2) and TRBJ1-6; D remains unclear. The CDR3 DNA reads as TGTGCCAGCAGCCGGATACTGACGGCTAGTGCCTATTCACCCCTCCACTTT. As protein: CASSRILTASAYSPLHF.